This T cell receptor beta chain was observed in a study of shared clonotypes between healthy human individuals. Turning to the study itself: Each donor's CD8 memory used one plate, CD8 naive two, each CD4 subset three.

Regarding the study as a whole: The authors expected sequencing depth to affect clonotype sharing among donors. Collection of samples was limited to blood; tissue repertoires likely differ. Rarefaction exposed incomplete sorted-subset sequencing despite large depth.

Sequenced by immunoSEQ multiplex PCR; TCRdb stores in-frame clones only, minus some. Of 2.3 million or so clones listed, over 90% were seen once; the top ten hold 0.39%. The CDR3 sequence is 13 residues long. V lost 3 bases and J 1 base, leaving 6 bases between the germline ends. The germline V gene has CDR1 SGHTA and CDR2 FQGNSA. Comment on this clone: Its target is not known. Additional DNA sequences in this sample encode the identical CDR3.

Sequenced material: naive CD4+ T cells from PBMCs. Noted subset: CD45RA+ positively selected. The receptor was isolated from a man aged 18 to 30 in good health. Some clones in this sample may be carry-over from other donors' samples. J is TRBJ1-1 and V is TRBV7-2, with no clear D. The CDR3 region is CASSLRRNTEAFF. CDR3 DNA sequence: TGTGCCAGCAGCTTGAGGCGGAACACTGAAGCTTTCTTT.